This TCR beta chain was sequenced during a study of shared clonotypes between healthy human individuals. Across the study: CD4 naive and CD4 memory each took three plates per donor, while CD8 naive took two and CD8 memory one.

The CDR3 covers 17 residues. V was pared by 0 bases and J by 2 bases, with 9 bases of the junction left unmatched. Germline lookup yields CDR1 SGDLS and CDR2 YYNGEE. Study-level findings and limits: With a handful of donors compared, roughly 5% of naive CD4 clonotypes were shared. Non-shared clonotypes were found to have lower generation probabilities than the clonotypes that were shared by all four of the sorted-subset donors.

Sequenced by immunoSEQ multiplex PCR; TCRdb stores in-frame clones only, minus some. The table has around 2.1 million clones, almost 96% seen once; the top ten hold 0.1% to 0.15%. The study separated CD4+ cells into CD45RA+ naive and CD45RA-negative memory subsets. To note about this clone: Its antigen is currently unknown.

This TCR was recovered from a man between 18 and 29 years old in good health. The sample consisted of naive CD4+ T cells sorted from blood. Sample subset: CD45RA+ positively selected. This chain links TRBV9 with TRBJ2-5; TRBD2 matches at 8 bases. Written as DNA, the CDR3 is TGTGCCAGCAGCGTAGGCGTTCTAGCGGGTTTACAAGAGACCCAGTACTTC. Translated, it gives CASSVGVLAGLQETQYF.